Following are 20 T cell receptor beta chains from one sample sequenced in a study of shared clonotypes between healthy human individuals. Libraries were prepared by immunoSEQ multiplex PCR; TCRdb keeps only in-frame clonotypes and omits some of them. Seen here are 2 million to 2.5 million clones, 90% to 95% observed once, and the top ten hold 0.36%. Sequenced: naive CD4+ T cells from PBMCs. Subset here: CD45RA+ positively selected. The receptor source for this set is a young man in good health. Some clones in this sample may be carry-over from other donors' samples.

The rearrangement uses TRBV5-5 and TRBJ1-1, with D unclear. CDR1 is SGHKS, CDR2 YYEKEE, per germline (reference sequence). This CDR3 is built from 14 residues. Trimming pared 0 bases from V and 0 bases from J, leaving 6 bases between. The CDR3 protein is CASSLEGMNTEAFF. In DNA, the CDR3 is TGTGCCAGCAGCTTGGAGGGAATGAACACTGAAGCTTTCTTT.

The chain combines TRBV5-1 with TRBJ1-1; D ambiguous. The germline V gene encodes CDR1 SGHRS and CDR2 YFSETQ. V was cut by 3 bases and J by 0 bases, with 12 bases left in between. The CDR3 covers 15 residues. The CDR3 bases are TGCGCCAGCAGCTGGAGTGGAGGGTTGAACACTGAAGCTTTCTTT. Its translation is CASSWSGGLNTEAFF.

CDR3: CASGTGNNQPQHF. CDR3 bases: TGTGCCAGCGGGACAGGGAATAATCAGCCCCAGCATTTT. The rearrangement links TRBV28 to TRBJ1-5, with 9 bases identical to TRBD1. Per germline, CDR1 MDHEN and CDR2 SYDVKM. This CDR3 has 13 amino acids. V lost 8 bases and J lost 4; bases outside the gene matches: 3. The full variable domain, completed using reference TRBV28 and TRBJ1-5, is DVKVTQSSRYLVKRTGEKVFLECVQDMDHENMFWYRQDPGLGLRLIYFSYDVKMKEKGDIPEGYSVSREKKERFSLILESASTNQTSMYLCASGTGNNQPQHFGDGTRLSIL.

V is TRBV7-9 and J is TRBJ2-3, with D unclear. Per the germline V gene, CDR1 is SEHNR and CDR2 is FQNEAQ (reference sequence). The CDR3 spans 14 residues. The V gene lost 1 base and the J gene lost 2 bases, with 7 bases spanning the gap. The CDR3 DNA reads TGTGCCAGCAGCTTAGGTCTTACCACAGATACGCAGTATTTT. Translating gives CASSLGLTTDTQYF. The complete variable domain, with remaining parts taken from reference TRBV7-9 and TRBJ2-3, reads DTGVSQNPRHKITKRGQNVTFRCDPISEHNRLYWYRQTLGQGPEFLTYFQNEAQLEKSRLLSDRFSAERPKGSFSTLEIQRTEQGDSAMYLCASSLGLTTDTQYFGPGTRLTVL.

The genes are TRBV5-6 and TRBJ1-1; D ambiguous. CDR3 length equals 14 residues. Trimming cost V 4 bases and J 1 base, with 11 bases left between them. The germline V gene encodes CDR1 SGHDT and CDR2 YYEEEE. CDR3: CASSKDHKNTEAFF. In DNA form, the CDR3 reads TGTGCCAGCAGCAAGGACCACAAGAACACTGAAGCTTTCTTT.

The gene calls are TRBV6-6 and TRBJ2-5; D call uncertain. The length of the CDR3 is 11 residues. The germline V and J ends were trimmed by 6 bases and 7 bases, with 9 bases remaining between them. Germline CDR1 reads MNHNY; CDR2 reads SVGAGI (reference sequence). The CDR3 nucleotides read TGTGCCAGCAGGGATAGGGTGACCCAGTACTTC. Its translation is CASRDRVTQYF.

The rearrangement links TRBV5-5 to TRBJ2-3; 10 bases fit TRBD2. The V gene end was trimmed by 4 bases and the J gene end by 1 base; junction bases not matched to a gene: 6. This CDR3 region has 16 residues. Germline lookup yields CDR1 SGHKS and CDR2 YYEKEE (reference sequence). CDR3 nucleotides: TGTGCCAGCAGCGAGGGACTAGCGTTAGGCACAGATACGCAGTATTTT. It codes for CASSEGLALGTDTQYF.

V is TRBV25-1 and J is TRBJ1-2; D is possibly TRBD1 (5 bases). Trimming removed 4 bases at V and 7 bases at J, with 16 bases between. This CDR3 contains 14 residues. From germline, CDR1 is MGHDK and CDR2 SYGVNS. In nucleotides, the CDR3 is TGTGCCAGCAGTGTGCGCGACAGCCCCTCTGGCTACACCTTC. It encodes CASSVRDSPSGYTF.

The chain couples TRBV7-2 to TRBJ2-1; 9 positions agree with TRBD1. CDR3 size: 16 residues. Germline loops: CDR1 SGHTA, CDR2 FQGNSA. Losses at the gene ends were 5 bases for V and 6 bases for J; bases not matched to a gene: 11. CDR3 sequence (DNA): TGTGCCAGCAGCCCCAACCGCGGGACAGGGAGCAATGAGCAGTTCTTC. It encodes CASSPNRGTGSNEQFF.

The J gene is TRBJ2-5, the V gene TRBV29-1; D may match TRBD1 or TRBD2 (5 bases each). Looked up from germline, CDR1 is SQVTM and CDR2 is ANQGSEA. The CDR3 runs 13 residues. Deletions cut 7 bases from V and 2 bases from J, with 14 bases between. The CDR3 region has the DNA TGCAGCGCCCGGGGCTCGGGACAAGAGACCCAGTACTTC. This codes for CSARGSGQETQYF.

The CDR3 reads CASSPLDRATEAFF. CDR3 nucleotide sequence: TGTGCCAGCAGCCCACTTGACAGGGCCACTGAAGCTTTCTTT. This rearrangement joins TRBV5-6 to TRBJ1-1; 7 nucleotides align to TRBD1. V lost 4 bases and J lost 4; bases outside the gene matches: 7. The CDR3 contains 14 residues. Germline CDR1 reads SGHDT; CDR2 reads YYEEEE.

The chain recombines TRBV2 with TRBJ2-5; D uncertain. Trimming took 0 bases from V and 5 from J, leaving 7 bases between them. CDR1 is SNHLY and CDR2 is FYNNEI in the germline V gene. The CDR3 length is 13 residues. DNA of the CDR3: TGTGCCAGCAGTGAAGCAACGCGGGAGACCCAGTACTTC. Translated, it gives CASSEATRETQYF.

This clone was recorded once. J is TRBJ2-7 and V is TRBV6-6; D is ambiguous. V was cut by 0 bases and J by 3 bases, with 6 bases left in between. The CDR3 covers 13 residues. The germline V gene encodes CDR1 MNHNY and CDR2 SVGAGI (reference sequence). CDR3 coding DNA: TGTGCCAGCAGTTACTCGGTGAACTACGAGCAGTACTTC. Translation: CASSYSVNYEQYF.

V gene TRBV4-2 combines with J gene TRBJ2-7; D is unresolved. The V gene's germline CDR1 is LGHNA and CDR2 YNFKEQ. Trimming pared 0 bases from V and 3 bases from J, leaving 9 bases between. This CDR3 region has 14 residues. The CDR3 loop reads CASSQDLGNYEQYF. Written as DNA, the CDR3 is TGTGCCAGCAGCCAAGACCTCGGTAACTACGAGCAGTACTTC.

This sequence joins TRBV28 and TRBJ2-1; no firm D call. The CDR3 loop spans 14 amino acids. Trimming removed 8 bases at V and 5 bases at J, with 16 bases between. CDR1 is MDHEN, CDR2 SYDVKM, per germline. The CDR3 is CASRPSRINNEQFF. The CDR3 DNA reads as TGTGCCAGCCGCCCCAGTCGGATCAACAATGAGCAGTTCTTC.

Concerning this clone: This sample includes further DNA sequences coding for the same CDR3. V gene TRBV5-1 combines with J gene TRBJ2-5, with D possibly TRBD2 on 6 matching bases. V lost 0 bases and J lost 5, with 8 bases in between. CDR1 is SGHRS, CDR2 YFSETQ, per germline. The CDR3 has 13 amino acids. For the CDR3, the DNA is TGCGCCAGCAGCTTGGGGAGGGCGGAGACCCAGTACTTC. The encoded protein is CASSLGRAETQYF.

The CDR3 sequence is CASSLSASGHQETQYF. CDR3 DNA sequence: TGTGCCAGCAGTTTATCGGCTAGCGGACACCAAGAGACCCAGTACTTC. V usage is TRBV28 and J usage is TRBJ2-5; 7 nucleotides line up with TRBD2. Unmatched junction bases numbered 5, after V lost 1 base and J lost 0 bases. The CDR3 has 16 residues. Germline V gene lookup returns CDR1 MDHEN and CDR2 SYDVKM.

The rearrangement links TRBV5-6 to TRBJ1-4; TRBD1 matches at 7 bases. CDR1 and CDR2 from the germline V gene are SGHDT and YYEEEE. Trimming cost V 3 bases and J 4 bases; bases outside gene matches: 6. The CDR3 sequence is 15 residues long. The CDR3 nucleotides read TGTGCCAGCAGCTCGGGGGGACAGAGTAATGAAAAACTGTTTTTT. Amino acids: CASSSGGQSNEKLFF.

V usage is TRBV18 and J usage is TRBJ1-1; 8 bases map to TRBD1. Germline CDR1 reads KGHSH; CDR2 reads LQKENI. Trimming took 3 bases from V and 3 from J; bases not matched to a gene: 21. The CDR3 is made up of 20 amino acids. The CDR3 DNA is TGTGCCAGCTCACCGTATATAATTGCCGGGACAGGAACGGGGGACACTGAAGCTTTCTTT. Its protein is CASSPYIIAGTGTGDTEAFF.

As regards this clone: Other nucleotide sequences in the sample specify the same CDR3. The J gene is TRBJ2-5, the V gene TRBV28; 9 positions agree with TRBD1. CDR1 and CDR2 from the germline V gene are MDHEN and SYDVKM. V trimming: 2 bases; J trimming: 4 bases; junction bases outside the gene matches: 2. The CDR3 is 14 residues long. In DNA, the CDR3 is TGTGCCAGCAGTTTAAACAGGGGGCTAGAGACCCAGTACTTC. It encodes CASSLNRGLETQYF.